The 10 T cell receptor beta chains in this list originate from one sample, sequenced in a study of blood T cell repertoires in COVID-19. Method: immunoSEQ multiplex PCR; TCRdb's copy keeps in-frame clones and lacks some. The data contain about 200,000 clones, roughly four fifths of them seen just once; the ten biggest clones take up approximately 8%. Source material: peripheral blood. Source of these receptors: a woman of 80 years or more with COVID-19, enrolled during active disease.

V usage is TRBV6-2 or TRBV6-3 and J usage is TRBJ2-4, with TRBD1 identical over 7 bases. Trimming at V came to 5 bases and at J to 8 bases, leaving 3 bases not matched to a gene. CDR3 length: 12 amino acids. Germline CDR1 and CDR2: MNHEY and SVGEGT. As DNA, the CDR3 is TGTGCCAGCAGTCCACAGGGGTACATTCAGTACTTC. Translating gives CASSPQGYIQYF.

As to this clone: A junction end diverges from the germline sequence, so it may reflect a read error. CDR3 DNA: TGTGCCGGCAGAGAGGGACAGGGGGCTGGAAACACCATATATTTT. Translating gives CAGREGQGAGNTIYF. The chain links TRBV6-6 to TRBJ1-3; 11 nucleotides align to TRBD1. Looked up from germline, CDR1 is MNHNY and CDR2 is SVGAGI (reference sequence). CDR3 length: 15 amino acids.

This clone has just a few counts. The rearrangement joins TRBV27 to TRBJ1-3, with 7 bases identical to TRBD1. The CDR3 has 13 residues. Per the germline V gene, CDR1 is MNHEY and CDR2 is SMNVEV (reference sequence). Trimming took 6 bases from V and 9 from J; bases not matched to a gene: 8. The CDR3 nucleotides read TGTGCCAGCAGCCCCCAGGGGGTTAGCACCATATATTTT. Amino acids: CASSPQGVSTIYF.

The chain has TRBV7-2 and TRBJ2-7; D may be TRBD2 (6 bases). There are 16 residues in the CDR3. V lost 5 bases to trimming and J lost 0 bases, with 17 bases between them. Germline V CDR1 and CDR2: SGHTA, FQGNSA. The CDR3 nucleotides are TGTGCCAGCAGCCCAGGGCCCTGGGGAGGCTCCTACGAGCAGTACTTC. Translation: CASSPGPWGGSYEQYF.

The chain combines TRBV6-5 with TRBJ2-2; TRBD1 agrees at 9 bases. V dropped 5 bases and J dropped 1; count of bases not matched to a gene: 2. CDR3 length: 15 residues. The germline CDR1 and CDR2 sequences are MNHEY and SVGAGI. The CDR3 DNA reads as TGTGCCAGCAGTCGGGGACAGGGGAACACCGGGGAGCTGTTTTTT. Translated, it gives CASSRGQGNTGELFF.

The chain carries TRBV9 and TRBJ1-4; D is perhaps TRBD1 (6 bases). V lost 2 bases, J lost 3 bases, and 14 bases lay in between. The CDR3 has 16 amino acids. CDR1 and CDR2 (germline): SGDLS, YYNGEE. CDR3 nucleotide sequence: TGTGCCAGCAGCGTTGGGGGCATGAAGGCTAATGAAAAACTGTTTTTT. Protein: CASSVGGMKANEKLFF.

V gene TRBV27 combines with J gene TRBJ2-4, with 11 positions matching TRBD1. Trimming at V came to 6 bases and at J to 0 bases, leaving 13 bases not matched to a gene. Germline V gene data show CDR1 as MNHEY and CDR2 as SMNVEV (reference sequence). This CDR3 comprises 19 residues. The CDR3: CASRKEPGGQGVAKNIQYF. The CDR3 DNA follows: TGTGCCAGCAGGAAAGAGCCGGGGGGACAGGGGGTAGCCAAAAACATTCAGTACTTC.

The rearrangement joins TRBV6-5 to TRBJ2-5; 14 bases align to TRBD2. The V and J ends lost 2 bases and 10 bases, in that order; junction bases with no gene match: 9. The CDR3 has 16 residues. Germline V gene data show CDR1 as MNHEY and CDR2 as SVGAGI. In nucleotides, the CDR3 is TGTGCCAGCAGTTACCTACAGACTAGCGGGGGGGCCAGCCAGTACTTC. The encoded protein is CASSYLQTSGGASQYF.

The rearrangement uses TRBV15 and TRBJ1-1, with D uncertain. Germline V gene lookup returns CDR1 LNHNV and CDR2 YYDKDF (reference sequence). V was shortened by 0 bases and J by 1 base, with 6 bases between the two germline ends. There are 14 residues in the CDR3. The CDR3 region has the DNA TGTGCCACCAGCAGAGATTTGAGGAACACTGAAGCTTTCTTT. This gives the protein CATSRDLRNTEAFF.

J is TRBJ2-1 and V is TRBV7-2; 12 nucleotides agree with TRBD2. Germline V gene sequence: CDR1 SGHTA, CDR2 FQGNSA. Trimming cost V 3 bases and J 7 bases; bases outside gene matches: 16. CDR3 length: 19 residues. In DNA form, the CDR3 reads TGTGCCAGCAGCTTTGCTTCGACTAGCGGGAGTGTGTTTAGGAATGAGCAGTTCTTC. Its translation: CASSFASTSGSVFRNEQFF.